The 19 T cell receptor beta chains reported below all come from one sample, sequenced in a study of monozygotic twins with inflammatory bowel disease. From its re-call of the 5' RACE reads, TCRdb lists each CDR3 protein once, without DNA. The table lists 330,000 or so distinct CDR3 sequences. The sequencing input was blood. The receptor source for this set is a human donor with ulcerative colitis or Crohn's disease, or a healthy co-twin of an affected twin (not recorded which).

The V gene is TRBV7-2, the J gene TRBJ2-7; TCRdb's D call, TRBD1, is unchecked because there is no DNA. Germline V gives CDR1 SGHTA, CDR2 FQGNSA. The CDR3 covers 14 residues. The CDR3: CASSSNGQFYEQYF.

The chain has TRBV29-1 and TRBJ2-1. CDR1 is SQVTM and CDR2 is ANQGSEA in the germline V gene. The CDR3 contains 11 residues. The CDR3 loop reads CSVRAENEQFF.

The rearrangement uses TRBV12-3 or TRBV12-4 and TRBJ1-2; TCRdb's assignment of TRBD1 cannot be checked, as there is no DNA. The CDR3 extends over 15 amino acids. The CDR3 loop reads CASSTKAGGYYGYTF.

This CDR3 is CASSFQQGADGYTF. The chain links TRBV7-9 to TRBJ1-2; the D call from TCRdb, TRBD1, cannot be confirmed without DNA. This CDR3 is built from 14 residues. Germline V gene data show CDR1 as SEHNR and CDR2 as FQNEAQ (reference sequence).

This sequence joins TRBV29-1 and TRBJ1-2; checking the TCRdb D call of TRBD1 is not possible without DNA. Germline V CDR1 and CDR2: SQVTM, ANQGSEA. The CDR3 sequence is 15 residues long. The CDR3 is CSVEDQGHRTSGYTF.

The chain uses TRBV5-1 and TRBJ2-5; absent DNA, TCRdb's TRBD1 call cannot be checked. CDR1 is SGHRS, CDR2 YFSETQ, per germline. This CDR3 comprises 15 residues. The CDR3 loop reads CASSFGTARSETQYF.

CDR3 sequence reads: CASSFPSGGWADTQYF. The chain joins TRBV7-2 to TRBJ2-3; the D call of TRBD1 rests on TCRdb alone, since no DNA is present to check it. Germline-derived CDR1 and CDR2 are SGHTA and FQGNSA. The CDR3 is made up of 16 amino acids.

This sequence joins TRBV2 and TRBJ2-1; TCRdb gives TRBD2 as the D gene, but with no DNA this cannot be confirmed. Germline CDR1 is SNHLY and CDR2 is FYNNEI. The CDR3 spans 13 residues. CDR3 residues: CASNGLAVREQFF.

The rearrangement uses TRBV5-1 and TRBJ1-1; TCRdb reports TRBD1, a call that lacks DNA to check it against. In germline, CDR1 is SGHRS, CDR2 YFSETQ. The CDR3 runs to 15 residues. This chain's CDR3 is CASTRNWGSNTEAFF.

The chain carries TRBV6-6 and TRBJ1-5. The CDR3 covers 12 residues. Germline-derived CDR1 and CDR2 are MNHNY and SVGAGI (reference sequence). The CDR3 is CASSYSRQPQHF.

CDR3 protein: CASSSRGDDTQYF. This chain uses TRBV7-2 with TRBJ2-3; TCRdb returns TRBD1, unconfirmable since there is no DNA. Per the germline V gene, CDR1 is SGHTA and CDR2 is FQGNSA. The CDR3 runs to 13 residues.

This chain links TRBV3-1 with TRBJ2-7. This CDR3 spans 15 amino acids. Germline-derived CDR1 and CDR2 are LGHDT and YNNKEL (reference sequence). CDR3 sequence reads: CASSQEYDGPYEQYF.

J is TRBJ2-7 and V is TRBV11-2; with no DNA, the TCRdb D assignment of TRBD2 cannot be verified. Germline CDR1 and CDR2: SGHAT and FQNNGV. CDR3 length: 16 amino acids. CDR3 loop: CASSSVGTSGLYEQYF.

The V gene is TRBV5-6, the J gene TRBJ1-2. CDR1 and CDR2 from the germline V gene are SGHDT and YYEEEE. CDR3 length: 21 amino acids. This chain's CDR3 is CASSSRGGTKEGNSFDYGYTF.

The V call is TRBV5-6, the J call TRBJ2-3; TCRdb's D gene call, TRBD2, goes unchecked for lack of DNA. In germline, CDR1 is SGHDT, CDR2 YYEEEE. The CDR3 has 15 amino acids. CDR3 sequence reads: CASSGRTSGSDTQYF.

The chain's CDR3 is CASSLDKRAAGMNIQYF. This rearrangement joins TRBV11-2 to TRBJ2-4; the TCRdb call, TRBD2, lacks DNA for checking. Looked up from germline, CDR1 is SGHAT and CDR2 is FQNNGV. This CDR3 contains 17 residues.

This chain uses TRBV5-1 with TRBJ2-4; without DNA, the TCRdb call of TRBD1 cannot be checked. The germline V gene has CDR1 SGHRS and CDR2 YFSETQ. The CDR3 length is 15 residues. CDR3 sequence: CASSLRSGEGNIQYF.

The chain has TRBV20-1 and TRBJ2-7. CDR1 DFQATT and CDR2 SNEGSKA come from the germline V gene (reference sequence). The CDR3 covers 13 residues. This CDR3 is CSAAGRSSREQYF.

The chain combines TRBV15 with TRBJ2-7. CDR3 size: 14 residues. Germline CDR1 LNHNV, CDR2 YYDKDF (reference sequence). The CDR3 is CATSRDRRHYEQYF. Full variable domain (outside the CDR3, taken from reference TRBV15 and TRBJ2-7): DAMVIQNPRYQVTQFGKPVTLSCSQTLNHNVMYWYQQKSSQAPKLLFHYYDKDFNNEADTPDNFQSRRPNTSFCFLDIRSPGLGDTAMYLCATSRDRRHYEQYFGPGTRLTVT.